This is a list of T cell receptor beta chains from one sample in a study of PD-L1 blockade in urothelial cancer. The table came from immunoSEQ multiplex PCR; TCRdb's copy has only in-frame clones and leaves some out. The sample carries around 120,000 clones, around 82% recorded once. The sample was PBMCs, taken around atezolizumab (anti-PD-L1) treatment. The receptors derive from a man aged 50 or older with urothelial cancer. Both conserved end residues are part of each CDR3. A D gene is named only where the DNA matches it firmly. Rows give clone size only sometimes, using once, few, many, or a class for an expanded clone.

cdr3_nt: TGTGCCAGTAGTACGAGCTCCTACGAGCAGTACTTC
cdr3_aa: CASSTSSYEQYF
v_call: TRBV19
j_call: TRBJ2-7
d_call: NA
clone_size: few

cdr3_nt: TGCGCCAGCAGCCAAGTTGGAGGAGTTGTTAACTATGGCTACACCTTC
cdr3_aa: CASSQVGGVVNYGYTF
v_call: TRBV4-1
j_call: TRBJ1-2
d_call: NA
clone_size: NA

cdr3_nt: TGTGCCAGCAGAAACAGGGCCAACAATCAGCCCCAGCATTTT
cdr3_aa: CASRNRANNQPQHF
v_call: TRBV6-1
j_call: TRBJ1-5
d_call: NA
clone_size: NA

cdr3_nt: TGTGCCAGCGGAGAATCGGGGGGCTACGAGCAGTACTTC
cdr3_aa: CASGESGGYEQYF
v_call: TRBV19
j_call: TRBJ2-7
d_call: TRBD2
clone_size: NA

cdr3_nt: TGTGCCAGCAGCTTGGTTGCAGGGCTGAACACTGAAGCTTTCTTT
cdr3_aa: CASSLVAGLNTEAFF
v_call: TRBV5-4
j_call: TRBJ1-1
d_call: NA
clone_size: few

cdr3_nt: TGTGCCAGCAGGCAACAGGGGTGGAGTGAAGCTTTCTTT
cdr3_aa: CASRQQGWSEAFF
v_call: TRBV28
j_call: TRBJ1-1
d_call: TRBD1
clone_size: NA

cdr3_nt: TGTGCCAGCAGCTTAGATGAGAGAGGGCGCGGAACCTACAATGAGCAGTTCTTC
cdr3_aa: CASSLDERGRGTYNEQFF
v_call: TRBV11-3
j_call: TRBJ2-1
d_call: NA
clone_size: NA

cdr3_nt: TGTGCCAGTAGGACTAGCGGCGGGGGGGAGCAGTACTTC
cdr3_aa: CASRTSGGGEQYF
v_call: TRBV7-8
j_call: TRBJ2-5
d_call: TRBD2
clone_size: NA

cdr3_nt: TGTGCCAGCAGGTACCTTTCAGGGGGCCCGAATCAGCCCCAGCATTTT
cdr3_aa: CASRYLSGGPNQPQHF
v_call: TRBV27
j_call: TRBJ1-5
d_call: TRBD1
clone_size: NA

cdr3_nt: TGTGCCAGCAGTCCACCGACTAGCGGTCACGGGGAGCTGTTTTTT
cdr3_aa: CASSPPTSGHGELFF
v_call: TRBV27
j_call: TRBJ2-2
d_call: TRBD2
clone_size: once

cdr3_nt: TGTGCTAGTGGATTTTCGGGACTAGCGAACAAGGGATCCGATGAGCAGTTCTTC
cdr3_aa: CASGFSGLANKGSDEQFF
v_call: TRBV12-5
j_call: TRBJ2-1
d_call: TRBD2
clone_size: NA

cdr3_nt: TGTGCCAGCTCCCCGGGACAGATGAACACTGAAGCTTTCTTT
cdr3_aa: CASSPGQMNTEAFF
v_call: TRBV18
j_call: TRBJ1-1
d_call: TRBD1
clone_size: NA

cdr3_nt: TGTGCCACCAGCAGGGAAGGACTAGCGGTTCCAAATGAGCAGTTCTTC
cdr3_aa: CATSREGLAVPNEQFF
v_call: TRBV15
j_call: TRBJ2-1
d_call: TRBD2
clone_size: NA

cdr3_nt: TGTGCCAGCAGGCGGGTTAGCGGCGAGCAGTACTTC
cdr3_aa: CASRRVSGEQYF
v_call: TRBV2
j_call: TRBJ2-7
d_call: NA
clone_size: NA

cdr3_nt: TGTGCCAGCAGAATTGGCTTGAGCACAGATACGCAGTATTTT
cdr3_aa: CASRIGLSTDTQYF
v_call: TRBV6-6
j_call: TRBJ2-3
d_call: NA
clone_size: NA